The rows below give T cell receptor beta chains drawn from one sample of a study of blood T cell repertoires in COVID-19. Data came from immunoSEQ multiplex PCR; TCRdb stores just in-frame clones and leaves some out. This sample carries more than 150,000 clones, roughly 81% of them seen once, and the ten largest clones take less than 15%. Sequenced sample: peripheral blood. The receptors stem from a woman aged 80 or over with COVID-19, enrolled during active disease. The CDR3 runs from the conserved cysteine through the conserved F or W. D genes are given only for firm matches. Not every row has a clone size; where given, it reads once, few, many or a size class.

j_gene: TRBJ1-1; v_gene: TRBV27; d_gene: .; abundance: .; CDR3nt: TGTGCCAGCAGTTTAACTTTCCACACTGAAGCTTTCTTT; CDR3aa: CASSLTFHTEAFF
j_gene: TRBJ2-7; v_gene: TRBV10-3; d_gene: TRBD1; abundance: .; CDR3nt: TGTGCCATCAGTGAGTCCACAGGGGGCCACAAACTACCACTAGCCTACGAGCAGTACTTC; CDR3aa: CAISESTGGHKLPLAYEQYF
j_gene: TRBJ2-3; v_gene: TRBV6-5; d_gene: TRBD1; abundance: .; CDR3nt: TGTGCCAGCAGCCGTAGGGACAGGGGAAGGGATACGCAGTATTTT; CDR3aa: CASSRRDRGRDTQYF
j_gene: TRBJ2-1; v_gene: TRBV11-2; d_gene: TRBD2; abundance: .; CDR3nt: TGTGCCAGCAGCCCCCGACTAGCTCCCTACAATGAGCAGTTCTTC; CDR3aa: CASSPRLAPYNEQFF
j_gene: TRBJ1-1; v_gene: TRBV9; d_gene: .; abundance: .; CDR3nt: TGTGCCAGCAGCGTAGGAGGCTCCAACACTGAAGCTTTCTTT; CDR3aa: CASSVGGSNTEAFF
j_gene: TRBJ2-3; v_gene: TRBV12-3/TRBV12-4; d_gene: .; abundance: once; CDR3nt: TGTGCCAGCAGTTTTGGGGGGTATACGCAGTATTTT; CDR3aa: CASSFGGYTQYF
j_gene: TRBJ2-7; v_gene: TRBV20-1; d_gene: .; abundance: .; CDR3nt: TGCAGTGCTAGTGGGGACTCTAACTACGAGCAGTACTTC; CDR3aa: CSASGDSNYEQYF
j_gene: TRBJ1-2; v_gene: TRBV28; d_gene: TRBD1; abundance: few; CDR3nt: TGTGCCAGCAGTCCCAGGACAGGGGGCGGTTTCTATGGCTACACCTTC; CDR3aa: CASSPRTGGGFYGYTF
j_gene: TRBJ2-7; v_gene: TRBV11-3; d_gene: TRBD1; abundance: .; CDR3nt: TGTGCCAGCAGCTTAGGGACAGGGGGAATCTACGAGCAGTACTTC; CDR3aa: CASSLGTGGIYEQYF
j_gene: TRBJ2-1; v_gene: TRBV28; d_gene: TRBD2; abundance: .; CDR3nt: TGTGCCAGCACCTCGGTGGCGGGAGGGTCCTACAATGAGCAGTTCTTC; CDR3aa: CASTSVAGGSYNEQFF
j_gene: TRBJ2-4; v_gene: TRBV2; d_gene: TRBD2; abundance: .; CDR3nt: TGTGCCAGCGGACTAGCGGGGGCCGCCAAAAACATTCAGTACTTC; CDR3aa: CASGLAGAAKNIQYF
j_gene: TRBJ2-2; v_gene: TRBV5-1; d_gene: .; abundance: few; CDR3nt: TGCGCCAGCAGTGGGGGGGCGGACACCGGGGAGCTGTTTTTT; CDR3aa: CASSGGADTGELFF
j_gene: TRBJ1-1; v_gene: TRBV4-3; d_gene: .; abundance: .; CDR3nt: TGCGCCAGCAGCCAGGAATTGGGGGCTAGGAACACTGAAGCTTTCTTT; CDR3aa: CASSQELGARNTEAFF
j_gene: TRBJ1-3; v_gene: TRBV7-9; d_gene: .; abundance: .; CDR3nt: TGTGCCAGCAGCTTAACCGGGTGGGGAAACACCATATATTTT; CDR3aa: CASSLTGWGNTIYF
j_gene: TRBJ2-3; v_gene: TRBV19; d_gene: TRBD1; abundance: .; CDR3nt: TGTGCCACCCTAAGACAGGGGGCAGATACGCAGTATTTT; CDR3aa: CATLRQGADTQYF
j_gene: TRBJ2-7; v_gene: TRBV30; d_gene: .; abundance: .; CDR3nt: TGTGCCTGGAGTGTAGGGGGGGCATCCTACGAGCAGTACTTC; CDR3aa: CAWSVGGASYEQYF
j_gene: TRBJ1-2; v_gene: TRBV28; d_gene: TRBD1; abundance: .; CDR3nt: TGTGCCAGCATGTCAGGGGGCGAGGGTCCTGGCTACACCTTC; CDR3aa: CASMSGGEGPGYTF
j_gene: TRBJ2-7; v_gene: TRBV7-8; d_gene: TRBD1; abundance: .; CDR3nt: TGTGCCAGCAGCTTAGCGTCCGTAGGGGGCAGTTCCTACGAGCAGTACTTC; CDR3aa: CASSLASVGGSSYEQYF
j_gene: TRBJ2-2; v_gene: TRBV5-1; d_gene: .; abundance: .; CDR3nt: TGCGCCAGCAGCCTCGGGGGGCAAAACACCGGGGAGCTGTTTTTT; CDR3aa: CASSLGGQNTGELFF
j_gene: TRBJ1-3; v_gene: TRBV7-2; d_gene: .; abundance: .; CDR3nt: TGTGCCAGCAGCAGAGGCCCCTCTGGAAACACCATATATTTT; CDR3aa: CASSRGPSGNTIYF
j_gene: TRBJ2-1; v_gene: TRBV3-1/TRBV3-2; d_gene: .; abundance: .; CDR3nt: TGTGCCAGCAGCCGCGGGGCTAGCTCCTACAATGAGCAGTTCTTC; CDR3aa: CASSRGASSYNEQFF
j_gene: TRBJ1-5; v_gene: TRBV19; d_gene: .; abundance: .; CDR3nt: TGTGCCAGTAGTCCAAGGACCGGGAGTCAGCCCCAGCATTTT; CDR3aa: CASSPRTGSQPQHF
j_gene: TRBJ2-1; v_gene: TRBV7-2; d_gene: TRBD2; abundance: many; CDR3nt: TGTGCCAGCAGCTCTGGGACTAGCTCCTACAATGAGCAGTTCTTC; CDR3aa: CASSSGTSSYNEQFF
j_gene: TRBJ2-7; v_gene: TRBV6-5; d_gene: TRBD2; abundance: .; CDR3nt: TGTGCCAGCAGTTCGGCTAGCGGACAGCAGTACTTC; CDR3aa: CASSSASGQQYF
j_gene: TRBJ2-1; v_gene: TRBV7-6; d_gene: .; abundance: .; CDR3nt: TGTGCCAGCAGCTCGTTTCAGATATCTTATTACAATGAGCAGTTCTTC; CDR3aa: CASSSFQISYYNEQFF
j_gene: TRBJ1-4; v_gene: TRBV2; d_gene: TRBD1; abundance: .; CDR3nt: TGTGCCAGCAGTGAAGAGCAGGGGGCATATGAAAAACTGTTTTTT; CDR3aa: CASSEEQGAYEKLFF